What follows is one T cell receptor beta chain and its context. Its antigen is still unknown. No clone much larger than this one lies a single base away; base qualities are absent. The data are from a study of blood T cell repertoires in COVID-19 (dated by TCRdb to the early 2020s). Regarding the study in general: The collaborator samples originated in the United States, Italy and Spain and spanned the acute and convalescent phases of COVID-19. The repertoires were released in a freely available public database meant as a resource for research on the immune response to SARS-CoV-2. Samples were obtained from the ongoing ImmuneRACE study (first 160 participants) and from about 1,300 subjects provided by 6 global collaborators. The prospective study material was composed of cDNA or gDNA derived from T cells, B-cell-depleted T cells, or PBMCs. A de-identified subject ID, COVID-19 status, age in years and sex were almost always included in the sample metadata. The dataset comprised deeply sampled blood TCRbeta repertoires from subjects exposed to, actively infected with, or recovered from COVID-19. Where available, HLA class I and class II types were taken from metadata supplied by the sample provider and were not determined by assay-based typing.

Points the paper makes about the study in general: The amount of clinical and demographic metadata varied by source and participant and was provided uncurated.

V lost 3 bases and J lost 5 bases, and the count of bases not matched to a germline gene is 13. CDR1 and CDR2 (MGHDK, SYGVNS) derive from the germline V gene. CDR3 length: 18 amino acids, cysteine to phenylalanine. The DNA shown is the 54-base CDR3, in frame from base 1. Collaborating institutions collected whole blood in K2EDTA tubes following their own protocols. For TCRbeta analysis, collaborator samples were shipped as frozen whole blood, as isolated PBMCs, or as DNA extracted from either sample type. The immunoSEQ Assay, a bias-controlled multiplex PCR, was used to amplify TCRbeta CDR3 regions from genomic DNA. On the study's bioinformatics: The number of nucleated cells in each sample was estimated from the amplification of reference gene primers within the assay. To quantify the absolute abundance of each unique TCRbeta CDR3 rearrangement, sequence reads were collapsed and filtered. For each sample, productive Simpson clonality was calculated as the square root of Simpson's diversity index across productive rearrangements. TCRdb retrieved this table from immuneACCESS and kept in-frame rearrangements only. Not all clones are present; in checked studies, unresolved V genes account for under half, and no reason is known for the remainder. Clone size and the V and J calls come from that table; the DNA yielded D and trimming. Within this sample are tens of thousands of clones, with 68% of them counted one time only. 7.5% to 9% of the sample is taken by the ten largest.

Sequencing was done on a sample of peripheral blood. The receptor chain draws on TRBV25-1 and TRBJ2-3; TRBD2 agrees with 11 junctional bases. The TCR comes from a woman between 70 and 85 years old with acute or convalescent COVID-19. The CDR3 protein sequence reads: CASSDGTSGRGDIDTQYF. The sequence in DNA is TGTGCCAGCAGTGATGGCACTAGCGGGAGAGGGGACATAGATACGCAGTATTTT.